The clone carrying this T cell receptor (beta chain) was seen ten or more times. The data were obtained in a study of HIV-infected patients and healthy controls. Trimming shortened V by 0 bases and J by 0 bases, and 12 bases separated the two germline ends. CDR1 is SQVTM, CDR2 ANQGSEA, per germline. This CDR3 is built from 16 residues. Alpha and beta constant-region primers primed reverse transcription of around 500 ng RNA. Alpha and beta chain libraries were made separately by chain-specific third strand synthesis with multiplexing indices. A 5' RACE adapter with a random hexamer and the SP2 primer site was joined to cDNA. TCRdb used MiXCR to reprocess the 5' RACE reads, holding one entry per CDR3 protein. The sample carries approximately 12,000 distinct CDR3 sequences, 8% to 9.5% recorded once. No cell fractionation was done, so the repertoire covers all unsorted peripheral blood T cells.

Source: blood, taken before antiretroviral therapy. The sequence was collected from an adult with HIV infection. The donor label of this sample is uncertain. The rearrangement uses TRBV29-1 and TRBJ2-1, with TRBD2 as a possible D gene (5 bases). The CDR3 spells CSVEDPERSSYNEQFF. The CDR3 DNA follows: TGCAGCGTTGAAGATCCTGAGCGGAGCTCCTACAATGAGCAGTTCTTC.